Each of the 30 T cell receptor beta chains below was sequenced from the same sample in a study of T-cell memory formation after mild COVID-19. TCRdb called the 5' RACE reads again in MiXCR, with one record for every CDR3 protein. The sample shows about 170,000 distinct CDR3 sequences, over 10% of them seen only once. The sequenced material came from PBMCs or a T cell subset sorted from them (not recorded which). The receptors shown here come from a man in his late teens or twenties who had mild COVID-19 (a few samples of this study predate the infection). Cell type and time point are not known.

This clonotype was recorded many times. The genes are TRBV20-1 and TRBJ2-5; 7 bases line up with TRBD1. V was pared by 5 bases and J by 7 bases, with 13 bases of the junction left unmatched. From germline, CDR1 is DFQATT and CDR2 SNEGSKA (reference sequence). The CDR3 contains 14 residues. CDR3 sequence: CSAPPDRSGRTQYF. CDR3 bases: TGCAGTGCTCCTCCGGACAGGTCCGGTAGGACCCAGTACTTC.

The genes are TRBV27 and TRBJ2-2; tentative D call: TRBD1 (6 bases). Trimming left V 4 bases short and J 3 bases short, with 12 bases between. CDR3 length equals 15 residues. Germline V gives CDR1 MNHEY, CDR2 SMNVEV (reference sequence). CDR3 in amino acids: CASSSGTTYTGELFF. CDR3 bases: TGTGCCAGCAGTTCCGGGACAACCTACACCGGGGAGCTGTTTTTT.

CDR3 sequence: CASSRRNDYEQYF. Here the CDR3 DNA reads TGTGCCAGCAGCCGACGGAACGACTACGAGCAGTACTTC. V and J are TRBV3-1 and TRBJ2-7; no clear D. Germline V lookup: CDR1 LGHDT, CDR2 YNNKEL (reference sequence). The CDR3 consists of 13 residues. V was clipped by 4 bases and J by 3 bases, with 10 bases between them.

J is TRBJ2-3 and V is TRBV29-1; tentatively, D is TRBD1 (5 bases). Deletions cut 3 bases from V and 6 bases from J, with 10 bases between. The CDR3 is made up of 12 amino acids. The germline CDR1 and CDR2 sequences are SQVTM and ANQGSEA. This CDR3 reads CSVEVYRDTQYF. CDR3 DNA: TGCAGCGTTGAGGTTTACAGGGATACGCAGTATTTT.

The chain links TRBV11-2 to TRBJ2-5, with TRBD1 matching 7 bases. Looked up from germline, CDR1 is SGHAT and CDR2 is FQNNGV. The J segment lost 7 bases and the V segment lost 5 bases, leaving 10 bases of the junction unmatched. The CDR3 is 14 residues long. The CDR3 DNA reads as TGTGCCAGCAGCCCGGGACAGAGGTCCGCGACCCAGTACTTC. Translated: CASSPGQRSATQYF.

This clonotype occurred a few times. The chain has TRBV6-6 and TRBJ2-5, with D perhaps TRBD1 (6 bases). The CDR3 totals 13 residues. Per the germline V gene, CDR1 is MNHNY and CDR2 is SVGAGI (reference sequence). V shed 4 bases and J shed 4 bases, with 10 bases lying between them. CDR3 in DNA: TGTGCCAGCAGTTCCACAGGGTTAGAGACCCAGTACTTC. Translating it yields CASSSTGLETQYF.

The chain uses TRBV4-3 and TRBJ2-3; TRBD2 matches at 13 bases. Trimming cost V 2 bases and J 11 bases; bases outside gene matches: 4. Germline values: CDR1 LGHNA, CDR2 YSLEER. This CDR3 has 14 amino acids. The chain's CDR3 is CASSQRLAGGGQYF. The CDR3 DNA reads TGCGCCAGCAGCCAACGACTAGCGGGGGGAGGGCAGTATTTT.

J is TRBJ1-3 and V is TRBV14; maybe TRBD1 (5 bases). The CDR3 covers 15 residues. Deletions cut 0 bases from V and 5 bases from J, with 11 bases between. Looked up from germline, CDR1 is SGHDN and CDR2 is FVKESK. The CDR3 DNA reads as TGTGCCAGCAGCCAAGAGCTGGGACGAAGAAACACCATATATTTT. Protein sequence: CASSQELGRRNTIYF.

The sample holds a few counts of this clonotype. The chain combines TRBV20-1 with TRBJ2-5; 7 bases match TRBD2. The CDR3 spans 14 residues. J lost 0 bases, V lost 3 bases, and 4 bases had no gene match. The germline V gene has CDR1 DFQATT and CDR2 SNEGSKA (reference sequence). The CDR3 nucleotides are TGCAGTGCTAGTTTGCGGGGGTACCAAGAGACCCAGTACTTC. As protein: CSASLRGYQETQYF.

Only a few counts were recorded for this clonotype. This sequence joins TRBV4-3 and TRBJ1-4; D is unresolved. Trimming stripped 2 bases from V and 0 bases from J, with 13 bases between. The CDR3 extends over 17 amino acids. Germline CDR1 is LGHNA and CDR2 is YSLEER. The CDR3 region is CASSQLLALATNEKLFF. The CDR3 DNA reads TGCGCCAGCAGCCAACTATTAGCTCTGGCAACTAATGAAAAACTGTTTTTT.

The table lists this clonotype with many counts. The CDR3 coding sequence is TGTGCCAGCAGCGCAACCCAGGAGAGGTTCGAGCAGTACGTC. This codes for CASSATQERFEQYV. This chain joins TRBV7-2 and TRBJ2-7; D ambiguous. This CDR3 is 14 amino acids long. The V end lost 5 bases, the J end lost 6 bases, and 17 bases lay between the germline ends. Germline assignment: CDR1 SGHTA and CDR2 FQGNSA.

This chain links TRBV7-9 with TRBJ2-3, with 9 bases matching TRBD2. Germline V gene lookup returns CDR1 SEHNR and CDR2 FQNEAQ (reference sequence). V gave up 7 bases and J gave up 6 bases; unmatched junction bases: 11. The CDR3 sequence is 15 residues long. The CDR3 sequence is CASNSGGGAADTQYF. The CDR3 nucleotides are TGTGCCAGCAACTCCGGCGGGGGGGCTGCTGATACGCAGTATTTT.

This sequence joins TRBV9 and TRBJ2-5; D might be TRBD1 (5 bases). V lost 6 bases and J lost 5, with 14 bases in between. Germline values: CDR1 SGDLS, CDR2 YYNGEE. The CDR3 is made up of 13 amino acids. In DNA, the CDR3 is TGTGCCAGCAATACAGGTTTGGGTGAGACCCAGTACTTC. It encodes CASNTGLGETQYF. Drawing the rest from reference TRBV9 and TRBJ2-5, the complete variable domain is DSGVTQTPKHLITATGQRVTLRCSPRSGDLSVYWYQQSLDQGLQFLIQYYNGEERAKGNILERFSAQQFPDLHSELNLSSLELGDSALYFCASNTGLGETQYFGPGTRLLVL.

The chain is built from TRBV3-1 and TRBJ2-5; 10 bases line up with TRBD2. The germline CDR1 and CDR2 sequences are LGHDT and YNNKEL (reference sequence). The CDR3 length is 15 residues. The J segment lost 0 bases and the V segment lost 3 bases, leaving 1 base of the junction unmatched. CDR3 in DNA: TGTGCCAGCAGCCATAGCGGGGGGTACCAAGAGACCCAGTACTTC. It encodes CASSHSGGYQETQYF.

This clonotype was counted only a few times. The chain employs TRBV27 and TRBJ2-3; tentatively, D is TRBD2 (6 bases). Trimming removed 7 bases from V and 5 bases from J, with 10 bases in between. Germline lookup yields CDR1 MNHEY and CDR2 SMNVEV (reference sequence). CDR3 size: 12 residues. The CDR3 spells CASKTEGDTQYF. CDR3 nucleotide sequence: TGTGCCAGCAAAACGGAGGGAGATACGCAGTATTTT.

There are many counts of this clonotype. V is TRBV4-3 and J is TRBJ2-5, with a weak D call TRBD1 (8 bases). CDR3 size: 18 residues. Germline V gene sequence: CDR1 LGHNA, CDR2 YSLEER. Trimming removed 0 bases at V and 4 bases at J, with 21 bases between. CDR3 sequence (DNA): TGCGCCAGCAGCCAAGATCGGGGGGACTGGACAGGGACAGAGACCCAGTACTTC. This translates into CASSQDRGDWTGTETQYF.

This clonotype was seen many times. The genes are TRBV6-5 and TRBJ2-3, with 9 bases fitting TRBD2. Germline CDR1 and CDR2: MNHEY and SVGAGI. The CDR3 is 16 amino acids. The junction had 6 bases not matched to a gene; V was cut back by 0 bases and J by 5 bases. Written as DNA, the CDR3 is TGTGCCAGCAGTTACTCTCTAGCGGGGATCGAAGATACGCAGTATTTT. Encoded protein: CASSYSLAGIEDTQYF.

The sample holds a few counts of this clonotype. The V gene is TRBV5-1, the J gene TRBJ1-1, with 10 bases aligning to TRBD1. Per germline, CDR1 SGHRS and CDR2 YFSETQ. The CDR3 runs 15 residues. V was clipped by 5 bases and J by 4 bases; unmatched bases: 8. DNA of the CDR3: TGCGCCAGCAGTAGGGGGACAGGGGAAGGCACTGAAGCTTTCTTT. As protein: CASSRGTGEGTEAFF.

This clonotype was detected only a few times. The CDR3 bases are TGTGCCAGCAGCCCTCCAGGGAGCAACACCGGGGAGCTGTTTTTT. This gives the protein CASSPPGSNTGELFF. The chain links TRBV28 to TRBJ2-2; perhaps D is TRBD1 or TRBD2 (5 bases each). The CDR3 is made up of 15 amino acids. CDR1 and CDR2 from the germline V gene are MDHEN and SYDVKM. Trimming took off 6 bases at V and 2 bases at J, with 13 bases between the two ends.

The chain uses TRBV29-1 and TRBJ1-2; 9 bases are shared with TRBD1. The CDR3 has 12 residues. CDR1 is SQVTM, CDR2 ANQGSEA, per germline. V was pared by 2 bases and J by 8 bases, with 3 bases of the junction left unmatched. The DNA for the CDR3 is TGCAGCGTTGAATCGACAGGGGGAGGCTACACCTTC. Translated: CSVESTGGGYTF.

The chain links TRBV7-2 to TRBJ2-3; TRBD2 matches 9 bases. The CDR3 runs 17 residues. Germline V lookup: CDR1 SGHTA, CDR2 FQGNSA. V dropped 1 base and J dropped 0; count of bases not matched to a gene: 5. CDR3 loop: CASSLVAGVSSTDTQYF. The CDR3 bases are TGTGCCAGCAGCTTAGTAGCGGGGGTCTCTAGCACAGATACGCAGTATTTT.

This clonotype was found many times. The genes are TRBV27 and TRBJ1-5, with D tentatively TRBD1 (5 bases). Germline assignment: CDR1 MNHEY and CDR2 SMNVEV (reference sequence). Trimming stripped 3 bases from V and 7 bases from J, with 10 bases between. This CDR3 contains 13 residues. The CDR3 DNA reads as TGTGCCAGCAGTTTCGGGAGGGACCAGCCCCAGCATTTT. Encoded protein: CASSFGRDQPQHF.

This clonotype was picked up many times. V is TRBV29-1 and J is TRBJ2-3, with a possible D match to TRBD1 (6 bases). The V gene lost 8 bases and the J gene lost 3 bases, with 15 bases spanning the gap. CDR3 length equals 13 residues. Germline V CDR1 and CDR2: SQVTM, ANQGSEA. CDR3 coding DNA: TGCAGCTTTTGGACAGATCGGACAGATACGCAGTATTTT. Amino acids: CSFWTDRTDTQYF.

This clonotype was detected only once. The chain links TRBV20-1 to TRBJ2-1; TRBD1 is a possible D gene (6 bases). Germline V lookup: CDR1 DFQATT, CDR2 SNEGSKA (reference sequence). V dropped 5 bases and J dropped 4 bases, with 6 bases sitting between them. The CDR3 has 11 amino acids. The CDR3 region has the DNA TGCAGTGCTGACAGGTACAATGAGCAGTTCTTC. Translation gives CSADRYNEQFF.

The chain uses TRBV7-3 and TRBJ2-5; 10 positions match TRBD1. The trim removed 5 bases at V and 4 bases at J, leaving 10 bases unmatched. Germline V lookup: CDR1 SGHTA, CDR2 FQGTGA. This CDR3 spans 16 amino acids. The CDR3 coding sequence is TGTGCCAGCAGCCCCTCCGGGACAGGGGTAGGAGAGACCCAGTACTTC. Its translation: CASSPSGTGVGETQYF. Combining the CDR3 with reference TRBV7-3 and TRBJ2-5 gives the whole variable domain GAGVSQTPSNKVTEKGKYVELRCDPISGHTALYWYRQSLGQGPEFLIYFQGTGAADDSGLPNDRFFAVRPEGSVSTLKIQRTERGDSAVYLCASSPSGTGVGETQYFGPGTRLLVL.

The V call is TRBV4-1, the J call TRBJ2-3; 7 bases match TRBD1. This CDR3 has 13 amino acids. J gave up 8 bases and V 3 bases, and 5 bases lay outside the gene matches. Germline V gene sequence: CDR1 MGHRA, CDR2 YSYEKL. The chain's CDR3 is CASSQRTGGTQYF. Written as DNA, the CDR3 is TGCGCCAGCAGCCAGCGGACAGGAGGTACGCAGTATTTT.

This clonotype appeared many times. This chain joins TRBV7-6 and TRBJ2-3; D unclear. Germline CDR1 and CDR2: SGHVS and FNYEAQ. Trimming shortened V by 1 base and J by 6 bases, and 8 bases separated the two germline ends. This CDR3 is 13 amino acids long. The CDR3 loop reads CASSLGVGDTQYF. In nucleotides, the CDR3 is TGTGCCAGCAGCTTAGGGGTCGGGGATACGCAGTATTTT.

V and J are TRBV7-2 and TRBJ2-1; D is unclear. This CDR3 region has 14 residues. Trimming stripped 3 bases from V and 8 bases from J, with 14 bases between. Germline CDR1 is SGHTA and CDR2 is FQGNSA. The DNA of the CDR3 is TGTGCCAGCAGCTTTTGGGGTACGGTGCATGAGCAGTTCTTC. It translates to CASSFWGTVHEQFF.

This clonotype has more than one count but fewer than ten. The chain is built from TRBV12-3 or TRBV12-4 and TRBJ1-4; D might be TRBD1 (5 bases). The CDR3 extends over 12 amino acids. Trimming stripped 6 bases from V and 7 bases from J, with 9 bases between. The CDR3 sequence: CASRGTSEKLFF. The DNA for the CDR3 is TGTGCCAGCAGGGGGACTTCTGAAAAACTGTTTTTT.

In its sample, this clonotype was seen a few times. The chain couples TRBV7-2 to TRBJ2-5; a weak D match, TRBD1 (5 bases). V gave up 4 bases and J gave up 1 base, with 10 bases separating them. The V gene's germline CDR1 is SGHTA and CDR2 FQGNSA. This CDR3 spans 14 amino acids. CDR3 protein: CASSSQGFQETQYF. As DNA, the CDR3 is TGTGCCAGCAGCTCCCAGGGTTTCCAAGAGACCCAGTACTTC.